The 6 T cell receptor beta chains in this list originate from one sample, sequenced in a study of PD-1 blockade in classical Hodgkin lymphoma. The method was immunoSEQ multiplex PCR; TCRdb's version includes in-frame clones alone and lacks a portion of them. The data contain fewer than 15,000 clones, around four fifths of them seen just once; the ten biggest clones take up around 22%. Each patient's relapse followed autologous stem cell transplantation, and brentuximab vedotin exposure varied. The CD8+ T cells came from thawed PBMCs through magnetic negative selection. The starting material was CD8+ T cells from blood, obtained at baseline. The receptors here all came from a human donor with classical Hodgkin lymphoma.

The CDR3 reads CASSGGREADTQYF. The CDR3 nucleotides are TGTGCCAGCAGTGGGGGCAGGGAAGCAGATACGCAGTATTTT. The chain combines TRBV6-4 with TRBJ2-3; D is possibly TRBD1 (5 bases). Trimming took off 4 bases at V and 4 bases at J, with 12 bases between the two ends. Per the germline V gene, CDR1 is MRHNA and CDR2 is SNTAGT. CDR3 length equals 14 residues.

The V gene is TRBV5-5, the J gene TRBJ2-3; the D gene could be TRBD1 or TRBD2 (5 bases each). This CDR3 comprises 16 residues. V gave up 4 bases and J gave up 3 bases, with 18 bases separating them. Germline V lookup: CDR1 SGHKS, CDR2 YYEKEE (reference sequence). The chain's CDR3 is CASSPGDGSATDTQYF. Here the CDR3 DNA reads TGTGCCAGCAGCCCTGGGGACGGTTCTGCTACAGATACGCAGTATTTT. Full variable domain (outside the CDR3, taken from reference TRBV5-5 and TRBJ2-3): DAGVTQSPTHLIKTRGQQVTLRCSPISGHKSVSWYQQVLGQGPQFIFQYYEKEERGRGNFPDRFSARQFPNYSSELNVNALLLGDSALYLCASSPGDGSATDTQYFGPGTRLTVL.

V usage is TRBV28 and J usage is TRBJ1-2; a possible D gene is TRBD1 (6 bases). V was clipped by 6 bases and J by 8 bases, with 19 bases between them. This CDR3 contains 14 residues. The V gene's germline CDR1 is MDHEN and CDR2 SYDVKM. The CDR3 here is CASSHSWGAVGYTF. The DNA of the CDR3 is TGTGCCAGCAGCCACTCCTGGGGGGCCGTGGGCTACACCTTC.

This clone was counted only a few times. The V gene is TRBV7-3, the J gene TRBJ1-2, with 9 bases fitting TRBD1. After removal of 5 bases from V and 3 bases from J, the junction contained 10 bases not matched to a gene. Per germline, CDR1 SGHTA and CDR2 FQGTGA. This CDR3 has 16 residues. Here the CDR3 DNA reads TGTGCCAGCAGCCCACGAGGGGGACAGGGCTACTATGGCTACACCTTC. It is translated as CASSPRGGQGYYGYTF. Drawing the rest from reference TRBV7-3 and TRBJ1-2, the complete variable domain is GAGVSQTPSNKVTEKGKYVELRCDPISGHTALYWYRQSLGQGPEFLIYFQGTGAADDSGLPNDRFFAVRPEGSVSTLKIQRTERGDSAVYLCASSPRGGQGYYGYTFGSGTRLTVV.

The genes are TRBV4-1 and TRBJ1-4, with a weak D call TRBD1 (5 bases). The CDR3 is made up of 14 amino acids. Germline values: CDR1 MGHRA, CDR2 YSYEKL. The V end was cut by 4 bases, the J end by 6 bases, with 12 bases between. The CDR3 DNA follows: TGCGCCAGCAGCCCGGGACTAGTAGATGAAAAACTGTTTTTT. Translated, it gives CASSPGLVDEKLFF.

The gene calls are TRBV6-1 and TRBJ2-2; weak D call: TRBD1 (6 bases). CDR3 length equals 14 residues. Between the trimmed V and J ends, which lost 11 bases and 7 bases, there was a span of 20 bases. Germline loops: CDR1 MNHNS, CDR2 SASEGT. The CDR3 region is CAAGYLGAGGELFF. The DNA for the CDR3 is TGTGCCGCAGGGTATCTGGGGGCTGGCGGGGAGCTGTTTTTT.